The 6 T cell receptor beta chains presented below share a single source sample, sequenced in a study of OX40 agonist ivuxolimab in advanced cancers. The assay was immunoSEQ multiplex PCR, and TCRdb's table has in-frame clones only and misses some. Of tens of thousands of clones listed, 89% are singletons. The sequencing here drew on CD4+ or CD8+ T cells sorted from blood, taken in a trial of the OX40 agonist ivuxolimab. These receptors originate from an adult with an advanced solid tumor such as melanoma, head and neck, liver or kidney cancer.

The chain is built from TRBV19 and TRBJ2-1; 14 bases fit TRBD2. Trimming took 3 bases from V and 2 from J; bases not matched to a gene: 9. Germline CDR1 is LNHDA and CDR2 is SQIVND (reference sequence). The length of the CDR3 is 19 residues. The CDR3 nucleotides are TGTGCCAGTAGTATGGGACCGGGACTAGCGGGAGAGGCCTACAATGAGCAGTTCTTC. Translating it yields CASSMGPGLAGEAYNEQFF.

The V and J genes are TRBV11-2 and TRBJ2-4, with 8 bases matching TRBD2. The junction had 9 bases not matched to a gene; V was cut back by 0 bases and J by 8 bases. The CDR3 is 16 residues long. The germline V gene has CDR1 SGHAT and CDR2 FQNNGV. CDR3 nucleotides: TGTGCCAGCAGCTTAGATATGCGGGGGGTTAGGTACATTCAGTACTTC. Its translation is CASSLDMRGVRYIQYF.

V usage is TRBV11-1 and J usage is TRBJ1-2; 7 nucleotides agree with TRBD1. Germline V gene data show CDR1 as SGHAT and CDR2 as FQDESV (reference sequence). The length of the CDR3 is 14 residues. The V gene end was trimmed by 0 bases and the J gene end by 4 bases; junction bases not matched to a gene: 2. The CDR3 region has the DNA TGTGCCAGCAGCTTAGCCGGGACAGTCTATGGCTACACCTTC. Its translation is CASSLAGTVYGYTF.

This chain links TRBV28 with TRBJ2-1; TRBD1 aligns across 10 bases. J lost 0 bases, V lost 6 bases, and 14 bases had no gene match. The CDR3 spans 19 residues. CDR1 is MDHEN, CDR2 SYDVKM, per germline. CDR3 sequence reads: CASRIRDRGFPLSYNEQFF. CDR3 coding DNA: TGTGCCAGCAGAATCCGGGACAGGGGTTTTCCCCTCTCCTACAATGAGCAGTTCTTC.

The rearrangement uses TRBV5-1 and TRBJ2-1; weak D call: TRBD2 (6 bases). V was pared by 0 bases and J by 2 bases, with 15 bases between. CDR1 SGHRS and CDR2 YFSETQ come from the germline V gene. There are 17 residues in the CDR3. The CDR3 region is CASSLEGLTLPYNEQFF. For the CDR3, the DNA is TGCGCCAGCAGCTTGGAAGGACTAACTCTTCCCTACAATGAGCAGTTCTTC. The whole variable domain, filled in from reference TRBV5-1 and TRBJ2-1, reads KAGVTQTPRYLIKTRGQQVTLSCSPISGHRSVSWYQQTPGQGLQFLFEYFSETQRNKGNFPGRFSGRQFSNSRSEMNVSTLELGDSALYLCASSLEGLTLPYNEQFFGPGTRLTVL.

The CDR3 region is CAWSVLGSGAGELFF. CDR3 in DNA: TGTGCCTGGAGTGTTTTGGGGAGTGGCGCCGGGGAGCTGTTTTTT. V is TRBV30 and J is TRBJ2-2; a weak D match, TRBD2 (5 bases). CDR3 length: 15 amino acids. V lost 0 bases, J lost 6 bases, and 14 bases lay in between. Germline CDR1 reads GTSNPN; CDR2 reads SVGIG (reference sequence).